The entry below gives a single T cell receptor (beta chain) sequence along with its context. Its target antigen remains unknown. Per-nucleotide qualities are absent, and no much larger clonotype sits a single base away. This record belongs to a study of cytomegalovirus exposure and HLA in healthy donors (dated by TCRdb to 2017 to 2019). About the full investigation: An earlier analysis of roughly 630 of the donors reported approximately 300 Gb of sequence data and 100 million to 140 million unique TCR beta sequences from approximately 180 million T cells. An early release that covered roughly 600 HLA-typed donors contained around 300 gigabases of sequencing data and around 85 million unique TCR sequences. Among the approximately 430 genotyped donors, approximately 82% belonged to the genetic ancestry cluster associated with self-reported Caucasian donors. The study aimed to test whether signatures of past pathogen exposure could be identified by cataloging public T cell receptors. Using immunosequencing, the study profiled T cell repertoires from about 620 subjects and related those repertoires to cytomegalovirus serostatus. In addition to the first cohort of hundreds of subjects, a separate validation cohort of over 90 different subjects was used. To predict cytomegalovirus infection status, the study combined high-throughput TCR immunosequencing, statistical association of individual TCRs with disease status, and machine learning. A later analysis re-analyzed previously published TCR beta repertoires from approximately 670 donors and added high-resolution HLA genotyping to study TCR occurrence patterns. Rather than drawing on any new phenotypic data, the later analysis identified candidate immune exposures from TCR beta sequences and the way those sequences occurred across donors. An earlier analysis of several hundred of the donors applied high-throughput TCR beta sequencing to assess whether each TCR beta V gene segment acted as functional or pseudogenic. Donor age, sex, ethnicity and CMV serostatus were compiled alongside the repertoire data. A later genetic analysis used genome-wide SNP genotypes for about three fifths of the 666 donors, treating that subset as a discovery cohort. All discovery cohort repertoires had been generated on a single sequencing platform. HLA typing included class I and class II loci at four-digit resolution. Typing coverage varied by locus: roughly 620-640 donors for A, B, C, DRB1 and DQB1; about 520 for DQA1; more than 600 for DPA1; approximately 470 for DPB1. Because of strong linkage in the cohort, four to six DR-DQ haplotypes were treated as single units for association and clustering. On average, about 240,000 unique TCR beta nucleotide sequences were sequenced per donor among several hundred genotyped donors of the cohort, with around 19% of those sequences being non-productive. What the work shows at the level of the full study, not this receptor alone: HLA typing was unavailable for some donors at each locus, so association tests used only the typed subset. In vitro tests confirmed that three of the cytomegalovirus-associated TCR beta chains recognize cytomegalovirus antigens. Linkage disequilibrium might explain the correlated functional status among segregating V segments, but an unknown experimental factor could not be ruled out. Most CMV-associated TCR beta chains appeared to be HLA-restricted in a later analysis, and the HLA associations seemed to be driven largely by CMV exposure. Because counts were too low, 15 to 20 rarely observed V segments, including chromosome 9 orphons, were excluded from the earlier analysis of several hundred of the donors. In a later analysis, the rate of TCR association differed among HLA loci, with DRB1 alleles having the most associated TCRs and HLA-C alleles having the fewest. An association between a missense DCLRE1C variant and V-gene and J-gene trimming of TCR beta chains was found in a later genetic analysis and replicated in an independent cohort. The classifier was reported to diagnose cytomegalovirus status with high specificity and sensitivity in both the original cohort and the validation cohort. A total of 150 to 200 TCR beta chains were listed by the study as associated with cytomegalovirus. This cohort had only TCR beta chains sequenced, and the lack of alpha or paired-chain data limited which features could be detected. In a later genetic analysis, fewer N-insertions in productive TCRs were reported among donors in an Asian-associated ancestry cluster than the approximately 710-donor mean. A later analysis found that HLA-associated TCR beta chains were more clonally expanded and had lower generation probabilities than equally common non-associated chains. Some IMGT-functional V segments, including TRBV6-2 and TRBV6-3, could not be told apart with the 87-base-pair reads, so those segments were excluded. According to a later analysis, parvovirus B19, influenza, CMV and Epstein-Barr virus appeared linked to several top co-occurrence clusters. When HLA alleles, especially DR and DQ, strongly co-occurred, attributing TCR associations to individual alleles was difficult. Across donors, most TCR sequences were observed very rarely, whereas some public TCRs were present in many individuals. A further reported finding was that TCR beta sequences accurately predicted the HLA-A and HLA-B alleles for most subjects in the first cohort. Broadly in line with IMGT annotations, most TCR beta V segments showed up in productive rearrangements about 90% or about 30% of the time in an earlier analysis of around 600 of the donors. A group of highly shared sequence variants was considered likely to be a technical artifact of the sequencing pipeline. In a later analysis, around 17,000 TCR beta sequences were associated with specific HLA alleles at a false discovery rate of 0.05. Roughly uniform sequencing depth across donors was assumed in presence/absence analyses, although this assumption may not hold. Immune exposure information for the cohort was limited to CMV serostatus. According to the authors, the approach could potentially be generalized to other disease states and immunological phenotypes.

The receptor library was made with the immunoSEQ multiplex PCR assay. A mixture of 60 forward primers for TCR Vbeta segments and 13 reverse primers for TCR Jbeta segments was used in the multiplex PCR. The CDR3 region of rearranged TCR beta genes was amplified from genomic DNA by a multiplex PCR assay. The Illumina HiSeq System was used to sequence the amplified TCR beta libraries as 87-base-pair reads. The study's own analysis went as follows. Across the 670 or so repertoires, a later analysis counted some 81 million unique TCR beta chains, roughly 11 million of which were shared by at least two donors. Raw reads were error-corrected and collapsed into unique sequences with a nearest-neighbor algorithm that merged closely related sequences to remove PCR and sequencing errors. CDR3 sequences were aligned to IMGT reference sequences to assign V, D and J gene segments. For a sequence to be retained, a match of at least six nucleotides was required to both a V gene segment and a J gene segment. A rearrangement counted as productive if the CDR3 had no stop codons and remained in frame with V and J, and every other rearrangement counted as non-productive. CDR3 was defined by IMGT convention, running from the second conserved V-encoded cysteine to the conserved J-encoded phenylalanine. The earlier analysis of roughly 590 of the donors excluded sequences that lacked an unambiguous match to a single V gene segment. In an earlier analysis of 587 of the donors, a V segment was called functional when productive rearrangements were above 56.7%, and segregating when the standard deviation between donors exceeded 5%. A statistical classification framework was developed to diagnose cytomegalovirus status using the catalog of TCR beta chain sequences. V and J gene assignment, in a later analysis, came from comparing TCR nucleotide sequences with IMGT/GENE-DB human TR gene sequences. In a later analysis, CDR3 sequences and most-parsimonious VDJ recombination scenarios were assigned using the TCRdist pipeline. In a later analysis, each TCR beta chain was defined by its CDR3 amino acid sequence together with its V-gene family, and reads lacking a unique V-gene family were excluded. To address suspected cross-contamination and a sequencing artifact, a later analysis removed a few hundred highly shared, low-generation-probability nucleotide sequences. For each public chain, a later analysis derived a clonal expansion index from normalized ranks of inferred template counts within each repertoire. In a later analysis, generation probabilities were computed with a VDJ recombination model fitted to out-of-frame rearrangements, and the resulting probabilities were checked against IGoR. Hypergeometric tests were used in a later analysis to score TCR-TCR, TCR-HLA and TCR-CMV co-occurrence, with a repertoire-size bias correction applied to the TCR pairs. In a later analysis, false discovery rates were estimated by permuting HLA or CMV assignments 20 times. In a later analysis, co-occurring TCRs were grouped with DBSCAN, and TCRdist sequence similarity was added when clustering was performed within HLA-allele-positive subsets. Co-occurrence clustering excluded repertoires with fewer than 30,000 or more than 120,000 public chains, plus five with anomalous nucleotide sharing. Here the immuneACCESS table is served through TCRdb, limited to in-frame sequences with V and J called. Missing clones are a known gap in these copies; in checked studies unresolved V genes cover under half, and the rest lacks a known reason. That table furnishes V, J and clone size, whereas the DNA furnished D and trimming. The sample yields approximately 59,000 clones; roughly 60% were counted once. The top ten clones comprise about 3% of the sample.

The cohort was made up of several hundred healthy bone marrow donors. Cohort members were all nominally healthy when sampled, although unrecorded immune exposures were likely present. The donor tested CMV seronegative, placing the donor among the roughly 350 seronegative members of the cohort. Every donor gave a peripheral blood sample, and the peripheral blood mononuclear cells from that sample were used for TCR beta sequencing. Genomic DNA was extracted from the blood cell samples with the Qiagen DNeasy Blood Extraction Kit. Reading the germline V gene gives CDR1 SGHNT and CDR2 YENEEA. V is reduced by 0 bases and J by 6 bases, leaving a spacing of 6 bases between them. Inclusive of the bounding cysteine and phenylalanine, the CDR3 is 13 residues long. Kept here is only the CDR3 DNA, which spans 39 bases and is read in frame from base 1.

The receptor comes from a man aged 25-45 years in good health and CMV-seronegative. This receptor chain uses TRBV11-3 and TRBJ2-1; a tentative D match to TRBD2 spans 6 bases. The sequencing input was PBMCs. The CDR3 protein: CASSLEEGNEQFF. The DNA sequence is TGTGCCAGCAGCTTAGAGGAGGGCAATGAGCAGTTCTTC.